The 26 T cell receptor beta chains listed next were all sequenced from one sample in a study of T cells in women clearing cervical HPV infection. Libraries were prepared by immunoSEQ multiplex PCR; TCRdb keeps only in-frame clonotypes and omits some of them. The specimen's table records 20,000 to 25,000 clones. Sequences were obtained from blood buffy coat. These receptors originate from a woman between 18 and 70 years old with a cervical HPV16 infection that either progressed to CIN3+ or cleared (not recorded which).

In the case of this clone: The read ends 3 residues before the CDR3 terminus; that terminus is restored from the germline J gene. The chain joins TRBV7-9 to TRBJ1-4; D unclear. CDR3 length equals 13 residues. Per germline, CDR1 SEHNR and CDR2 FQNEAQ (reference sequence). The V end was cut by 5 bases, the J end by 3 bases, with 7 bases between. The CDR3 is CASSVKANEKLFF. Incomplete CDR3 DNA: TGTGCCAGCAGCGTTAAGGCTAATGAAAAA. The full variable domain, completed using reference TRBV7-9 and TRBJ1-4, is DTGVSQNPRHKITKRGQNVTFRCDPISEHNRLYWYRQTLGQGPEFLTYFQNEAQLEKSRLLSDRFSAERPKGSFSTLEIQRTEQGDSAMYLCASSVKANEKLFFGSGTQLSVL.

To note about this clone: The read ends 3 residues shy of where the CDR3 ends; the end is completed using the germline J gene. The V and J genes are TRBV30 and TRBJ2-1, with 12 nucleotides matching TRBD2. The CDR3 contains 15 residues. Per the germline V gene, CDR1 is GTSNPN and CDR2 is SVGIG (reference sequence). Trimming took 2 bases from V and 3 from J; bases not matched to a gene: 2. The sequenced CDR3 bases are TGTGCCTGGAGTTTACTAGCGGGGGGCTACAATGAG. Protein sequence: CAWSLLAGGYNE. The full-length CDR3 reads as CAWSLLAGGYNEQFF.

On this clone: Read coverage stops 3 residues before the CDR3 terminus; the germline J gene supplies the remainder. The V gene is TRBV6-1, the J gene TRBJ1-2; unclear D gene. The length of the CDR3 is 13 residues. Germline lookup yields CDR1 MNHNS and CDR2 SASEGT. CDR3 sequence reads: CASSEPSGYDYTF. CDR3 DNA (partial): TGTGCCAGCAGTGAGCCTAGCGGCTACGAC.

For this clone: The CDR3 is cut off 3 residues early in the read; its end comes from the germline J gene. This chain connects TRBV20-1 to TRBJ2-3, with D maybe TRBD2 (6 bases). The CDR3 sequence is 15 residues long. V was pared by 7 bases and J by 2 bases, with 19 bases between. Germline V lookup: CDR1 DFQATT, CDR2 SNEGSKA (reference sequence). The covered CDR3 bases are TGCAGTGTTATAACACTTAGCGGACTCACAGATACG. This encodes CSVITLSGLTDT. The CDR3 reads in full as CSVITLSGLTDTQYF.

Comment on this clone: The read gets to within 3 residues of the CDR3 end, and the germline J gene fills in the rest. The chain has TRBV5-1 and TRBJ2-1; TRBD2 matches 10 bases. V trimming: 3 bases; J trimming: 6 bases; junction bases outside the gene matches: 9. This CDR3 is built from 16 residues. The germline V gene encodes CDR1 SGHRS and CDR2 YFSETQ. The CDR3 loop is CASSYGTSVVSNEQFF. CDR3 DNA, as far as it was read: TGCGCCAGCAGCTACGGGACTAGCGTGGTTTCCAATGAG.

As for this clone: From the germline J gene comes the end of the CDR3, since the read stops 3 residues before it. The gene calls are TRBV7-3 and TRBJ2-1; maybe TRBD1 (6 bases). The CDR3 extends over 15 amino acids. Between the trimmed V and J ends, which lost 0 bases and 3 bases, there was a span of 9 bases. Germline CDR1 and CDR2: SGHTA and FQGTGA. CDR3 residues: CASSLTGQNYNEQFF. The sequenced part of the CDR3 DNA is TGTGCCAGCAGCTTAACTGGACAGAACTACAATGAG.

Of note for this clone: The missing CDR3 end, 3 residues past where the read stops, is filled in from the germline J gene. This sequence joins TRBV29-1 and TRBJ2-7; the D is unclear. CDR1 and CDR2 (germline): SQVTM, ANQGSEA. The ends were cut back, 4 bases at V and 1 base at J, with 8 bases in the middle. This CDR3 contains 12 residues. Incomplete CDR3 DNA: TGCAGCGTTGGGGCAAAATCCTACGAG. Its translation: CSVGAKSYE. In full, the CDR3 reads CSVGAKSYEQYF.

Details on this clone: From the germline J gene comes the end of the CDR3, since the read stops 3 residues before it. The chain recombines TRBV19 with TRBJ2-3; no clear D. This CDR3 spans 15 amino acids. The germline V gene encodes CDR1 LNHDA and CDR2 SQIVND (reference sequence). The CDR3 bases that were read are TGTGCCAGTAGTATCAGGAAAAATAACAATCAGCCG. Translating gives CASSIRKNNNQP. The full CDR3 protein reads CASSIRKNNNQPQYF.

As concerns this clone: The CDR3 goes on 3 residues after the read ends, and that part is filled in from the germline J gene. V usage is TRBV5-1 and J usage is TRBJ1-6; D unclear. CDR3 length equals 15 residues. The V and J ends lost 0 bases and 10 bases respectively, with 14 bases between them. Germline assignment: CDR1 SGHRS and CDR2 YFSETQ. CDR3 DNA (partial): TGCGCCAGCAGCTTGGAGGTATCAGGAGAATCACCC. Residues: CASSLEVSGESP. The whole CDR3 region reads CASSLEVSGESPLHF.

As concerns this clone: The read comes to an end 3 residues before the CDR3 does, leaving the germline J gene to fill in the end. The chain employs TRBV20-1 and TRBJ1-6; D not resolved. The CDR3 has 15 residues. Germline V CDR1 and CDR2: DFQATT, SNEGSKA (reference sequence). Trimming cost V 0 bases and J 1 base, with 7 bases left between them. The covered CDR3 bases are TGCAGTGCTAGAGATAGCGGATCCTATAATTCACCC. Protein sequence: CSARDSGSYNSP. The entire CDR3 is CSARDSGSYNSPLHF.

In the case of this clone: From the germline J gene comes the end of the CDR3, since the read stops 3 residues before it. The J gene is TRBJ1-1, the V gene TRBV29-1; D not resolved. The CDR3 contains 13 residues. Germline V gene data show CDR1 as SQVTM and CDR2 as ANQGSEA. Trimming cost V 2 bases and J 6 bases, with 13 bases left between them. Partial CDR3 DNA: TGCAGCGTTGAACAAGGAGGGTATGCTGAA. It yields the protein CSVEQGGYAE. Given in full, the CDR3 is CSVEQGGYAEAFF.

As to this clone: The read terminates 3 residues before the CDR3 end, so the remaining end is supplied by the germline J gene. The rearrangement joins TRBV7-2 to TRBJ1-2; no definite D call. Germline CDR1 is SGHTA and CDR2 is FQGNSA. The CDR3 has 14 amino acids. The ends were cut back, 5 bases at V and 1 base at J, with 11 bases in the middle. The part of the CDR3 DNA that was read is TGTGCCAGCAGCACCCTCACACGTAACTATGGC. Residues: CASSTLTRNYG. The entire CDR3 reads CASSTLTRNYGYTF.

As concerns this clone: Coverage ceases 3 residues before the CDR3 finishes, and the germline J gene fills in the end. The V call is TRBV23-1, the J call TRBJ2-2, with unresolved D. TRBV23-1 is an ORF, and what it does is uncertain. The length of the CDR3 is 16 residues. Trimming cost V 0 bases and J 4 bases, with 12 bases left between them. The sequenced part of the CDR3 DNA is TGCGCCAGCAGTCAATCGTGGGCTTCTGTCACCGGGGAG. Encoded protein: CASSQSWASVTGE. The complete CDR3 reads CASSQSWASVTGELFF.

The covered CDR3 bases are TGTGCCAGCAGCTTAGGGACAAACACTGAA. Its translation is CASSLGTNTE. The complete CDR3 sequence is CASSLGTNTEAFF. This rearrangement joins TRBV7-9 to TRBJ1-1, with D maybe TRBD1 (5 bases). With the read ending 3 residues before the CDR3 end, the germline J gene is used to fill in that end. CDR1 is SEHNR and CDR2 is FQNEAQ in the germline V gene (reference sequence). The CDR3 has 13 residues. Trimming left V 1 base short and J 2 bases short, with 5 bases between.

With regard to this clone: The junction departs from germline at one end; a sequencing error may be responsible. CDR3 sequence: CASSTGWGEKLFF. Partial CDR3 DNA: TGTGCTAGCAGTACAGGGTGGGGAGAAAAA. The chain has TRBV7-7 and TRBJ1-4; possibly TRBD1 for D (6 bases). The read comes to an end 3 residues before the CDR3 does, leaving the germline J gene to fill in the end. The length of the CDR3 is 13 residues. Germline assignment: CDR1 SSHAT and CDR2 FNYEAQ (reference sequence).

To note about this clone: The read terminates 3 residues ahead of where the CDR3 ends, so the germline J gene completes it. This rearrangement joins TRBV7-9 to TRBJ1-1, with 7 bases matching TRBD1. With 1 base clipped from V and 7 bases from J, the junction kept 6 bases outside the gene matches. Germline CDR1 reads SEHNR; CDR2 reads FQNEAQ (reference sequence). The CDR3 spans 14 residues. The sequenced CDR3 bases are TGTGCCAGCAGCTTAGAGGGACAGCACCATGAA. It translates to CASSLEGQHHE. The entire CDR3 sequence reads CASSLEGQHHEAFF.

Concerning this clone itself: The read finishes 3 residues shy of the CDR3 end, and the germline J gene is used to complete it. The J gene is TRBJ1-1, the V gene TRBV5-1; 7 nucleotides match TRBD1. Germline V gives CDR1 SGHRS, CDR2 YFSETQ. The CDR3 runs to 13 residues. J lost 4 bases, V lost 5 bases, and 5 bases had no gene match. The CDR3 protein is CASSLGTVTEAFF. The part of the CDR3 DNA that was read is TGCGCCAGCAGTCTGGGGACAGTCACTGAA.

A remark on this clone: Read coverage stops 3 residues before the CDR3 terminus; the germline J gene supplies the remainder. This chain joins TRBV6-1 and TRBJ1-5, with TRBD1 matching 7 bases. The germline CDR1 and CDR2 sequences are MNHNS and SASEGT. The CDR3 is made up of 15 amino acids. V lost 2 bases to trimming and J lost 4 bases; unmatched junction nucleotides: 5. The CDR3 loop is CASSERGQKNQPQHF. The sequenced CDR3 bases are TGTGCCAGCAGTGAACGGGGACAGAAAAATCAGCCC.

Notes on this clone: The observed sequence ends 3 residues before the CDR3 terminus, with the missing tail filled in from the germline J gene. This chain uses TRBV7-9 with TRBJ2-1; tentative D call: TRBD1 (6 bases). This CDR3 spans 15 amino acids. V was clipped by 6 bases and J by 8 bases, with 20 bases between them. Germline CDR1 reads SEHNR; CDR2 reads FQNEAQ (reference sequence). The CDR3 DNA, read in part, is TGTGCCAGCAGTAAAAACAGGGCTTCCGCGGATGAG. It specifies CASSKNRASADE. The full-length CDR3 reads as CASSKNRASADEQFF.

Worth noting for this clone: The CDR3 is cut off 3 residues early in the read; its end comes from the germline J gene. This chain uses TRBV7-9 with TRBJ1-5, with D possibly matching TRBD1 (5 bases). From germline, CDR1 is SEHNR and CDR2 FQNEAQ (reference sequence). The length of the CDR3 is 13 residues. Trimming took 10 bases from V and 3 from J, leaving 13 bases between them. The sequenced part of the CDR3 DNA is TGTGCCACTGGGGGGGGGTTCAATCAGCCC. This encodes CATGGGFNQP. In full, the CDR3 reads CATGGGFNQPQHF.

As regards this clone: Coverage ceases 3 residues before the CDR3 finishes, and the germline J gene fills in the end. This chain uses TRBV10-3 with TRBJ2-2, with unresolved D. This CDR3 is built from 15 residues. The V gene's germline CDR1 is ENHRY and CDR2 SYGVKD. V was cut by 7 bases and J by 0 bases, with 12 bases left in between. The sequenced part of the CDR3 DNA is TGTGCCATCACCCCTGAGCCCACGAACACCGGGGAG. It is translated as CAITPEPTNTGE. The full CDR3 protein reads CAITPEPTNTGELFF.

A word on this clone: The read finishes 3 residues shy of the CDR3 end, and the germline J gene is used to complete it. V usage is TRBV20-1 and J usage is TRBJ1-4; D is perhaps TRBD1 (6 bases). V was pared by 4 bases and J by 7 bases, with 16 bases between. The V gene's germline CDR1 is DFQATT and CDR2 SNEGSKA (reference sequence). CDR3 size: 14 residues. The part of the CDR3 DNA that was read is TGCAGTGCTAAAACAGGGACTACTCCTGAAAAA. Residues: CSAKTGTTPEK. In full, the CDR3 is CSAKTGTTPEKLFF.

For this clone: With the read ending 3 residues before the CDR3 end, the germline J gene is used to fill in that end. The J gene is TRBJ2-3, the V gene TRBV20-1; D is ambiguous. With 3 bases removed from V and 2 bases from J, the gap between germline ends came to 9 bases. The CDR3 loop spans 13 amino acids. Germline V lookup: CDR1 DFQATT, CDR2 SNEGSKA (reference sequence). CDR3 DNA, as far as it was read: TGCAGTGCTAGTTCTATCTTCACAGATACG. This sequence encodes CSASSIFTDT. The CDR3 in full is CSASSIFTDTQYF.

Of note for this clone: The read finishes 3 residues shy of the CDR3 end, and the germline J gene is used to complete it. This chain joins TRBV6-1 and TRBJ2-7, with 8 bases matching TRBD2. The germline V gene encodes CDR1 MNHNS and CDR2 SASEGT. The CDR3 contains 16 residues. J lost 2 bases, V lost 0 bases, and 6 bases had no gene match. The CDR3 reads CASSEATSALTYEQYF. The part of the CDR3 DNA that was read is TGTGCCAGCAGTGAAGCGACTAGCGCTCTAACCTACGAG.

About this clone: The read halts 3 residues ahead of the CDR3 end, with the missing end drawn from the germline J gene. This chain joins TRBV29-1 and TRBJ2-1; 10 bases align to TRBD2. Germline CDR1 is SQVTM and CDR2 is ANQGSEA. Unmatched junction bases numbered 9, after V lost 6 bases and J lost 4 bases. The CDR3 is made up of 15 amino acids. This CDR3 reads CSVVRTSGLYNEQFF. Incomplete CDR3 DNA: TGCAGCGTCGTCCGGACTAGCGGCCTTTACAATGAG.

A word on this clone: From the germline J gene comes the end of the CDR3, since the read stops 3 residues before it. The chain joins TRBV2 to TRBJ1-1; D is undetermined. From germline, CDR1 is SNHLY and CDR2 FYNNEI. V lost 1 base and J 0 bases, leaving 15 bases between the germline ends. The CDR3 has 17 amino acids. Partial CDR3 DNA: TGTGCCAGCAGTGAAGGCCCGGCTGGGCCTATGAACACTGAA. Translation gives CASSEGPAGPMNTE. The complete CDR3 reads CASSEGPAGPMNTEAFF.